This T cell receptor (beta chain) is from a study of T-cell memory formation after mild COVID-19. Germline CDR1 and CDR2: SEHNR and FQNEAQ (reference sequence). The CDR3 totals 15 residues. The trim removed 3 bases at V and 6 bases at J, leaving 5 bases unmatched. The authors produced TCR alpha and TCR beta cDNA libraries with sample barcodes and UMIs by 5'RACE using constant-segment primers. TCRdb reprocessed the 5' RACE reads with MiXCR, giving one entry per CDR3 protein. The repertoire includes about 350,000 distinct CDR3 sequences, approximately 15% of them detected once, and 22% sits in the top ten. This clonotype was observed many times.

What was sequenced was PBMCs or a T cell subset sorted from them (not recorded which). The chain links TRBV7-9 to TRBJ2-1, with TRBD2 matching 10 bases. The receptor's source is a man between 18 and 29 years old who had mild COVID-19 (a few samples of this study predate the infection). Cell type and time point are not known. CDR3 region: CASSLRLAGANEQFF. The CDR3 bases are TGTGCCAGCAGCTTGAGGCTAGCGGGGGCCAATGAGCAGTTCTTC.